The 10 T cell receptor beta chains presented below share a single source sample, sequenced in a study of metastatic and nonmetastatic thyroid tumors (dated by TCRdb to about 2020). The library relied on PCR. Instrument used: Illumina HiSeq 4000. TCRdb's own reprocessing of the public reads used fastp at Q25 and MiXCR and kept productive beta chains. The sample profile shows about 59,000 clones; around 15% of them were found once. Roughly a tenth of the sample comes from the top ten. None of the patients had been given any treatment before thyroid surgery. The specimen was blood. Receptor source: a male donor with papillary thyroid cancer or a benign thyroid nodule (not recorded which). Some clones in this sample may be carry-over from other donors' samples.

This clone is labeled as medium-sized. The genes are TRBV20-1 and TRBJ1-1; no clear D gene. V gave up 7 bases and J gave up 0 bases, with 9 bases separating them. The CDR3 runs 12 residues. CDR1 and CDR2 (germline): DFQATT, SNEGSKA (reference sequence). CDR3 amino acids: CSVRRMNTEAFF. The CDR3 DNA follows: TGCAGTGTGCGACGCATGAACACTGAAGCTTTCTTT.

As to this clone: At one end, the junction sequence differs from germline, possibly due to a read error. The chain is built from TRBV7-8 and TRBJ1-6, with D unclear. Germline loops: CDR1 SGHVS, CDR2 FQNEAQ. The CDR3 extends over 15 amino acids. DNA for the CDR3: TGTGCCAGCAGCTTAGATCTCTCAGTTAATTCACCCCTCAACTTT. Translated: CASSLDLSVNSPLNF.

Regarding this clone: A single base separates this from a much larger clone, so it may be a read error. The chain combines TRBV6-1 with TRBJ1-4; TRBD1 might be the D (5 bases). Germline V gives CDR1 MNHNS, CDR2 SASEGT. Between the trimmed V and J ends, which lost 6 bases and 7 bases, there was a span of 15 bases. The CDR3 has 14 amino acids. The CDR3, as DNA: TGTGCCAGCAGCCTACAGGTGAATGCTGAAAAACTGTTTTTT. The encoded protein is CASSLQVNAEKLFF.

This clone was detected many times. The chain is built from TRBV24-1 and TRBJ2-5, with 7 bases identical to TRBD1. Per the germline V gene, CDR1 is KGHDR and CDR2 is SFDVKD. V gave up 3 bases and J gave up 4 bases; unmatched junction bases: 4. CDR3 length: 14 amino acids. The CDR3 reads CATSDMNRGETQYF. CDR3 bases: TGTGCCACCAGTGATATGAACAGGGGAGAGACCCAGTACTTC.

This sequence joins TRBV6-1 and TRBJ1-2; unclear D gene. This CDR3 has 12 amino acids. The V gene lost 7 bases and the J gene lost 0 bases, with 6 bases spanning the gap. Germline CDR1 reads MNHNS; CDR2 reads SASEGT. The CDR3 sequence is CASTHSNYGYTF. The CDR3 DNA reads TGTGCCAGCACACACTCTAACTATGGCTACACCTTC.

V usage is TRBV5-1 and J usage is TRBJ2-7; D is tentatively TRBD1 or TRBD2 (5 bases each). The CDR3 contains 16 residues. The ends were cut back, 4 bases at V and 0 bases at J, with 17 bases in the middle. Germline V CDR1 and CDR2: SGHRS, YFSETQ. The CDR3 DNA reads as TGCGCCAGCAGCCGGGACCGGTCCCAGGCCTCCTACGAGCAGTACTTC. Amino acids: CASSRDRSQASYEQYF.

This sequence joins TRBV5-1 and TRBJ2-7; TRBD1 agrees at 11 bases. CDR3 length: 16 residues. Germline loops: CDR1 SGHRS, CDR2 YFSETQ. V gave up 3 bases and J gave up 3 bases; unmatched junction bases: 8. The CDR3 coding sequence is TGCGCCAGCAGCTGGATGGACAGGGGGCAAAACTACGAGCAGTACTTC. Translated, it gives CASSWMDRGQNYEQYF.

This clone was seen ten or more times. The sample has other DNA sequences that encode this CDR3 too. This sequence joins TRBV19 and TRBJ2-6; unclear D gene. The CDR3 sequence is 17 residues long. Between the trimmed V and J ends, which lost 2 bases and 0 bases, there was a span of 11 bases. Germline CDR1 LNHDA, CDR2 SQIVND (reference sequence). CDR3 protein: CASSIPVLNSGANVLTF. The DNA of the CDR3 is TGTGCCAGTAGTATACCCGTGCTGAACTCTGGGGCCAACGTCCTGACTTTC.

The table lists this clone with many counts. The rearrangement joins TRBV24-1 to TRBJ1-1; 8 bases match TRBD1. The V gene end was trimmed by 4 bases and the J gene end by 1 base; junction bases not matched to a gene: 1. Germline V gene sequence: CDR1 KGHDR, CDR2 SFDVKD. The length of the CDR3 is 14 residues. CDR3 coding DNA: TGTGCCACCAGTGAAGGACAGGGGAACACTGAAGCTTTCTTT. Translating gives CATSEGQGNTEAFF.

This clone was detected ten times or more. J is TRBJ2-7 and V is TRBV5-4, with D perhaps TRBD1 (6 bases). The V and J ends lost 4 bases and 6 bases respectively, with 14 bases between them. Germline assignment: CDR1 SGHNT and CDR2 YYREEE (reference sequence). The CDR3 length is 13 residues. The CDR3, as DNA: TGTGCCAGCAGCCTAGGACAGAACGGCGAGCAGTACGTC. It yields the protein CASSLGQNGEQYV.